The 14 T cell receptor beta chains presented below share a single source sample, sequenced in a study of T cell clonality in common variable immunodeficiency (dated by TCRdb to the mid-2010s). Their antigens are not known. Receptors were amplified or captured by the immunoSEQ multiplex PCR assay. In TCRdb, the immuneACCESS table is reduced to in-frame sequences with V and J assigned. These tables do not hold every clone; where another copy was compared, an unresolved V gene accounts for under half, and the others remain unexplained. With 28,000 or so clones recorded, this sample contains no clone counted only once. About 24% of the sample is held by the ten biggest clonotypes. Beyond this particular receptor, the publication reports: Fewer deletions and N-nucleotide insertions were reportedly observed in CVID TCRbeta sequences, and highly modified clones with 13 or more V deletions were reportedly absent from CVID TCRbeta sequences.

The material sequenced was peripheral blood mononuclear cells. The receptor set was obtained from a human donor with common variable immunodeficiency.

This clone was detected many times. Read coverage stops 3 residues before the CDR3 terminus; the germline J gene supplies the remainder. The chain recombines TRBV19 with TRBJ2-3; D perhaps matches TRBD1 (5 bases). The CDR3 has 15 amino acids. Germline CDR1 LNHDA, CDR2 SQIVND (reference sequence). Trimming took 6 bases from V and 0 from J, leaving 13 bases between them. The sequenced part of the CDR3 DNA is TGTGCCAGTAGACTCCAGGGTTCTAGCACAGATACG. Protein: CASRLQGSSTDT. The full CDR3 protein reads CASRLQGSSTDTQYF. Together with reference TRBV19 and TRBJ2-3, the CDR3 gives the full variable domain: DGGITQSPKYLFRKEGQNVTLSCEQNLNHDAMYWYRQDPGQGLRLIYYSQIVNDFQKGDIAEGYSVSREKKESFPLTVTSAQKNPTAFYLCASRLQGSSTDTQYFGPGTRLTVL.

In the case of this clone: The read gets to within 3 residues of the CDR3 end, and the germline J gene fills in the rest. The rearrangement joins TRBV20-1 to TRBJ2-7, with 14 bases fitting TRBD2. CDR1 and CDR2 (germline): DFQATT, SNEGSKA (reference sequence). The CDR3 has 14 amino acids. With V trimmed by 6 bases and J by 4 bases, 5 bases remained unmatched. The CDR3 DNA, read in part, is TGCAGTGCCCGGGGACTAGCGGGAGAGTACGAG. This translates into CSARGLAGEYE. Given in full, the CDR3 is CSARGLAGEYEQYF.

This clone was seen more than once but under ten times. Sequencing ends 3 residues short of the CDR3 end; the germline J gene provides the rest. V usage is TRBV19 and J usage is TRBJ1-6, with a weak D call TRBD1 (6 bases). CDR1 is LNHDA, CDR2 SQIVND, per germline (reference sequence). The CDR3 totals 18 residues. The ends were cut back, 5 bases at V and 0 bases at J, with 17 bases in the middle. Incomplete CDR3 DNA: TGTGCCAGTAGTGCCAACAGGGAATCCAGCTCCTATAATTCACCC. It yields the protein CASSANRESSSYNSP. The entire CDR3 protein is CASSANRESSSYNSPLHF.

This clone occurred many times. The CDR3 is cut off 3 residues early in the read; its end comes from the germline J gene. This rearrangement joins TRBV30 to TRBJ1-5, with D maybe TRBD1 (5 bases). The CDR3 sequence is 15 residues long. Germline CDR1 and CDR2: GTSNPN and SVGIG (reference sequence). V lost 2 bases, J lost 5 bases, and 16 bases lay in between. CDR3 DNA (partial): TGTGCCTGGAGTAAGGACACCTTTTCCCATCAGCCC. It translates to CAWSKDTFSHQP. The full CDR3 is CAWSKDTFSHQPQHF.

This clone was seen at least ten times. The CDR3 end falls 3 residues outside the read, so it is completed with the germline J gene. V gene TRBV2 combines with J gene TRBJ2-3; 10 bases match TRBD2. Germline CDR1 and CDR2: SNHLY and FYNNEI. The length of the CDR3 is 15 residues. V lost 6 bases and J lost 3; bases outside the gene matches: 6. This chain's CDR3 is CASRELAGTTDTQYF. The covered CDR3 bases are TGTGCCAGCAGGGAACTAGCGGGGACGACAGATACG.

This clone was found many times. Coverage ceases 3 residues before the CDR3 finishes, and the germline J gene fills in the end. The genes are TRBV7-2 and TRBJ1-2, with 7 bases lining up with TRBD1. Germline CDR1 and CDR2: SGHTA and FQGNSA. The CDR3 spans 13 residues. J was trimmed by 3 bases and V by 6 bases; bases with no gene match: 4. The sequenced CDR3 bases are TGTGCCAGCAGAGCCGGGACAGACTATGGC. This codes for CASRAGTDYG. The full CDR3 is CASRAGTDYGYTF.

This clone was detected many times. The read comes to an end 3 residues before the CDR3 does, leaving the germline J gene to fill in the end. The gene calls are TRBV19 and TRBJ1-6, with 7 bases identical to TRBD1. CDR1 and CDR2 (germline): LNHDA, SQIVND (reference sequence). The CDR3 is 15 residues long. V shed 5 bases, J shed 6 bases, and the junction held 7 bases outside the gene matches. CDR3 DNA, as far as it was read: TGTGCCAGTAGTCTTTTGGGACAGCCTAATTCACCC. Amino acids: CASSLLGQPNSP. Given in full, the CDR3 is CASSLLGQPNSPLHF.

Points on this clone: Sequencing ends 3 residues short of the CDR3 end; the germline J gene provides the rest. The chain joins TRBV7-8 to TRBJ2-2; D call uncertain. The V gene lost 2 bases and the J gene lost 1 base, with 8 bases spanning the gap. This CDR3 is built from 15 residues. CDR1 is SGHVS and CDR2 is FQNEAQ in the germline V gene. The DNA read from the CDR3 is TGTGCCAGCAGCTTACCGTTACAGAACACCGGGGAG. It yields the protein CASSLPLQNTGE. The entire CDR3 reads CASSLPLQNTGELFF.

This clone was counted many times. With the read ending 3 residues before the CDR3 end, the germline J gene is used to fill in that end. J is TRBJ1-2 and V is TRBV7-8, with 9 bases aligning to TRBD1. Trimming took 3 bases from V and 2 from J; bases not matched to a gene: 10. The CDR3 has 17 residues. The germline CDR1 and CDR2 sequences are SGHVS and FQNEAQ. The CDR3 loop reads CASSFPKLGTGNYGYTF. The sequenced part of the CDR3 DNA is TGTGCCAGCAGCTTTCCGAAACTAGGGACAGGGAACTATGGC.

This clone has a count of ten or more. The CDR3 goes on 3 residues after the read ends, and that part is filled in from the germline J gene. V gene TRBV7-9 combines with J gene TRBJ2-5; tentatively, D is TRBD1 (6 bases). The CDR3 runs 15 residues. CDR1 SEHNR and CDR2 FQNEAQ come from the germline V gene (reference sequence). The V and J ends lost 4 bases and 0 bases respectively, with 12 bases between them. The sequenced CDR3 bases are TGTGCCAGCAGCTCGATGGGGGCTCACCAAGAGACC. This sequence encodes CASSSMGAHQET. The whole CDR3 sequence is CASSSMGAHQETQYF.

The CDR3 bases that were read are TGCAGTGCTAGAGATAGAGGCAGGCAAGAGACC. This translates into CSARDRGRQET. The CDR3 in full is CSARDRGRQETQYF. The rearrangement uses TRBV20-1 and TRBJ2-5; D gene ambiguous. The CDR3 is cut off 3 residues early in the read; its end comes from the germline J gene. CDR3 size: 14 residues. The germline gives CDR1 DFQATT, CDR2 SNEGSKA (reference sequence). The V end lost 0 bases, the J end lost 2 bases, and 10 bases lay between the germline ends.

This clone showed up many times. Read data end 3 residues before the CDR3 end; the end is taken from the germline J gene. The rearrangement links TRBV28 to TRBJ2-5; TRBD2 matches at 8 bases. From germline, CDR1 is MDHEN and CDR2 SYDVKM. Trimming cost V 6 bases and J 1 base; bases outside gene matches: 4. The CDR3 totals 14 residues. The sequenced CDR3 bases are TGTGCCAGCAGGCCGGGGGGGAGCCAAGAGACC. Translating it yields CASRPGGSQET. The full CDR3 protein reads CASRPGGSQETQYF.

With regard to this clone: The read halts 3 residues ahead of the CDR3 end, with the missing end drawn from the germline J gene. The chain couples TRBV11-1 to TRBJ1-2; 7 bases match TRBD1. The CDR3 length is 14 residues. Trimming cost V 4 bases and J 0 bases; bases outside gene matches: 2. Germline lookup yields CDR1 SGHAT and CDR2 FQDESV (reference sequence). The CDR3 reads CASSSGQTNYGYTF. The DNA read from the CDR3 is TGTGCCAGCAGCTCGGGACAGACTAACTATGGC.

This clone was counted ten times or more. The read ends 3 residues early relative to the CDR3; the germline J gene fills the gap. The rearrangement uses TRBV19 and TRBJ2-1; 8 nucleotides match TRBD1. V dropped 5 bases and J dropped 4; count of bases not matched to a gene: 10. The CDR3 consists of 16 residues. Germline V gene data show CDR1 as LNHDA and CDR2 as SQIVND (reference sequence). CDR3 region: CASSWDGQGLYNEQFF. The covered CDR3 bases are TGTGCCAGTAGTTGGGACGGACAGGGTCTGTACAATGAG.